This T cell receptor (beta chain) was sequenced in a study of OX40 agonist ivuxolimab in advanced cancers. With respect to the entire study: Ivuxolimab was a fully human IgG2 agonistic monoclonal antibody targeting the costimulatory receptor OX40 (CD134). Intravenous ivuxolimab was administered to patients every 2 weeks at six dose levels: 0.01, 0.1, 0.3, 1.5, 3 and 10 mg/kg. Among the 52 dose-escalation patients, 19 had hepatocellular carcinoma, about 15 melanoma, 9 renal cell carcinoma and 9 head and neck cancer. In the dose-escalation cohort, around four fifths of patients were male, and the mean age was 60 years with a range of about 23 to 79. Patients were allowed to have had prior anti-PD-1, anti-PD-L1 or anti-CTLA-4 therapy, and 40% of the dose-escalation patients had been treated with checkpoint inhibitors. Three dose-escalation patients achieved partial responses, one with hepatocellular carcinoma and two with cutaneous melanoma. The point of sequencing TCRbeta in the periphery was to test whether ivuxolimab changed TCR sequence diversity and drove clonal T-cell expansion. The paper reports the monotherapy dose-escalation portion (N of about 51 patients) of the phase I ivuxolimab trial. General conclusions and limits of the study: The antigen specificity of the clonally expanded peripheral T cells was not determined. Low levels of normalized T-cell clonal expansion were also seen in some patients who did not respond. At doses from 0.1 to 3.0 mg/kg, clonal expansion was seen in both CD4+ and CD8+ blood T cells between baseline and week 6. In the 0.1-3.0 mg/kg groups, partial responders were among the patients with the lowest normalized peripheral clonal expansion, particularly in CD8+ T cells. After ivuxolimab, CD8+ T cells had more expanded clones than CD4+ T cells on average.

For sequencing of the TCRbeta CDR3 region, genomic DNA was extracted from the sorted cells. TCRbeta CDR3 regions were sequenced using the immunoSEQ Assay. TCRdb carries this immuneACCESS record with in-frame sequences only. Its versions omit some clonotypes, under half of them owing to an unresolved V gene in the studies checked, with the rest unexplained. Across this sample there are about 17,000 clones, with 80% to 95% seen only once. Jointly, the top ten make up less than 9.5% of the sample. The CDR3, cysteine through phenylalanine, is 13 amino acids long. Of the read, only the CDR3 DNA is kept; its 39 bases are in frame from base 1. CDR1 and CDR2 (SGHVS, FQNEAQ) derive from the germline V gene. Cut back by 5 bases and 7 bases, the V and J ends lie 14 bases apart. In the case of this clone: Its antigen has not been determined. Per-nucleotide qualities are absent, and no much larger clonotype sits a single base away.

Patients with autoimmune disease history or receiving systemic immunosuppression were excluded from the trial. In every dose cohort, peripheral blood was drawn for TCR sequencing at baseline, cycle 4 day 1, and cycle 7 day 1. Samples came from an open-label, multicenter, first-in-human phase I dose-escalation trial of ivuxolimab. Adults with locally advanced or metastatic melanoma, renal cell, hepatocellular, or head and neck squamous cell carcinoma were enrolled in the trial. Before TCR sequencing, CD4+ T cells and CD8+ T cells from peripheral blood were sorted into separate populations. The rearranged segments are TRBV7-8 and TRBJ1-1; the D gene is perhaps TRBD1, from 6 matching bases. This material consisted of CD4+ or CD8+ T cells sorted from blood, taken in a trial of the OX40 agonist ivuxolimab. This TCR was sampled from an adult with an advanced solid tumor such as melanoma, head and neck, liver or kidney cancer. The CDR3 is CASSVTGINEAFF. The DNA sequence is as follows: TGTGCCAGCAGCGTCACAGGGATAAATGAAGCTTTCTTT.